This note documents a single T cell receptor (beta chain) sequence. The data derive from a study of T cells expressing NK-cell markers. Study-wide background: One of eight sequenced donors was HCMV-seronegative; the other seven were seropositive.

The CDR3 sequence is 13 residues long. Germline values: CDR1 SGHTA, CDR2 FQGNSA. TCRdb re-called the 5' RACE reads; one entry per CDR3 protein, DNA not given. The sample's table shows a few hundred thousand distinct CDR3 sequences. The rearrangement uses TRBV7-2 and TRBJ2-3; the D gene TCRdb calls, TRBD1, cannot be checked with no DNA. The material sequenced was blood T cells: a sorted CD56 or NKG2C T cell subset, CD4+ or CD8+ T cells, or bulk PBMC T cells (not recorded which). The TCR sequence derives from a man aged 18-69 years in good health. The CDR3 spells CASSPGVLDTQYF.